This T cell receptor beta chain was captured by sequencing in a study of cytomegalovirus exposure and HLA in healthy donors. Findings of the study overall: TCR beta chains numbering some 150 were designated cytomegalovirus-associated. A later analysis showed TCR association rates differing by HLA locus, peaking at DRB1 and lowest at HLA-C.

The PCR contained 60 Vbeta and 13 Jbeta primers. Study processing details: Later work found about 80 million unique TCR beta chains, with about 10 million shared. TCRdb's table, derived via immunoSEQ multiplex PCR, lists solely in-frame clones and lacks some. That table furnishes V, J and clone size, whereas the DNA furnished D and trimming. The sample consists of 170,000 or so clones, roughly 87% of them appearing once. Details on this clone: Its antigen is currently unknown.

The V gene's germline CDR1 is MDHEN and CDR2 SYDVKM. V shed 4 bases, J shed 2 bases, and the junction held 8 bases outside the gene matches. The CDR3 consists of 16 residues. What was sequenced was PBMCs. The TCR comes from a man aged 45 to 65 in good health and CMV-seronegative. The rearrangement uses TRBV28 and TRBJ2-3; 8 bases match TRBD1. CDR3 coding DNA: TGTGCCAGCAGTTCAAAAGGGACAGGCCTCACAGATACGCAGTATTTT. Translated, it gives CASSSKGTGLTDTQYF.